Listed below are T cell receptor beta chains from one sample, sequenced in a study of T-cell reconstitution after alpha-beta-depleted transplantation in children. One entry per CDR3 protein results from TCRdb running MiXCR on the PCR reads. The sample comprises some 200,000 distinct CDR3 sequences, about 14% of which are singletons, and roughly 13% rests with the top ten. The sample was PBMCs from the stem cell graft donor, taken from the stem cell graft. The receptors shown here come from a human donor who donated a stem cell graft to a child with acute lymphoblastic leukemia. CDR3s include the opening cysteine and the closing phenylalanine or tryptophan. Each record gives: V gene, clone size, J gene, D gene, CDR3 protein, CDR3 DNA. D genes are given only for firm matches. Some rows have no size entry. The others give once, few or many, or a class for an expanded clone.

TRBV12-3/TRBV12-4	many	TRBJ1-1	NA	CASSKSDRMNTEAFF	TGTGCCAGCAGTAAGTCTGACAGGATGAACACTGAAGCTTTCTTT
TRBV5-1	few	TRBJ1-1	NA	CASSLYGRNTEAFF	TGCGCCAGCAGCTTGTACGGGAGAAACACTGAAGCTTTCTTT
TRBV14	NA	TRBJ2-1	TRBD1	CASSHRDRVHNEQFF	TGTGCCAGCAGCCACCGGGACAGGGTCCACAATGAGCAGTTCTTC
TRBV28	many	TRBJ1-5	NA	CASSSPSHQPQHF	TGTGCCAGCAGTAGCCCTTCGCATCAGCCCCAGCATTTT
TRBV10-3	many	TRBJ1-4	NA	CAISESIGEKLFF	TGTGCCATCAGTGAGTCGATCGGTGAAAAACTGTTTTTT
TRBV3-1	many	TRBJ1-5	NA	CASSHGSRNQPQHF	TGTGCCAGCAGCCACGGCAGCCGCAATCAGCCCCAGCATTTT
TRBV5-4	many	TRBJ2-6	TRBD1	CASSWDRGEFAGANVLTF	TGTGCCAGCAGCTGGGACAGAGGGGAATTTGCTGGGGCCAACGTCCTGACTTTC
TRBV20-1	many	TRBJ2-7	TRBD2	CSARDPLAGADEQYF	TGCAGTGCTAGAGACCCCCTAGCGGGAGCGGACGAGCAGTACTTC
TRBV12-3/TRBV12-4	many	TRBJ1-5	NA	CASSLWESNQPQHF	TGTGCCAGCAGTTTATGGGAAAGCAATCAGCCCCAGCATTTT
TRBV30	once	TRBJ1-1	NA	CAWRFPYGEAFF	TGTGCCTGGAGGTTTCCGTATGGTGAAGCTTTCTTT
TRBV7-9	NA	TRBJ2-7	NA	CASSFLVGYEQYF	TGTGCCAGCAGCTTCCTAGTCGGTTACGAGCAGTACTTC
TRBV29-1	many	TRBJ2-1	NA	CSVEGSSMGYNEQFF	TGCAGCGTTGAAGGGTCTAGTATGGGCTACAATGAGCAGTTCTTC
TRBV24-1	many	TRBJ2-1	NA	CATSHPSAYNEQFF	TGTGCCACCAGTCATCCTAGCGCCTACAATGAGCAGTTCTTC
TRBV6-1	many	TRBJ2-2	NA	CASSEIYRTGELFF	TGTGCCAGCAGTGAAATCTATCGCACCGGGGAGCTGTTTTTT
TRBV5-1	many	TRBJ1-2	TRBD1	CASSLHRDRSYGYTF	TGCGCCAGCAGCCTACACCGGGACAGGAGTTATGGCTACACCTTC
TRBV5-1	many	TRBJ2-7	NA	CASSLEDSFFYEQYF	TGCGCCAGCAGCTTGGAGGACAGCTTCTTCTACGAGCAGTACTTC
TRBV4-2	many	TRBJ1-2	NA	CASSQDQGTARYGYTF	TGTGCCAGCAGCCAAGATCAGGGGACGGCCAGATATGGCTACACCTTC
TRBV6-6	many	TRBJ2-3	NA	CASSYSREDTQYF	TGTGCCAGCAGTTACTCGAGGGAGGATACGCAGTATTTT
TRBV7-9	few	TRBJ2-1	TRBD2	CASSLGSGTGEQFF	TGTGCCAGCAGCTTAGGGAGCGGGACGGGTGAGCAGTTCTTC
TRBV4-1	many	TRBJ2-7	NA	CASSQDLRPTNYEQYF	TGCGCCAGCAGCCAAGATTTGCGACCGACGAACTACGAGCAGTACTTC
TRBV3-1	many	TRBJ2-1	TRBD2	CASSQDLAGAQTPNYYSEQFF	TGTGCCAGCAGCCAAGATCTAGCGGGAGCGCAAACCCCTAATTACTACAGTGAGCAGTTCTTC
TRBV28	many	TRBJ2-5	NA	CASSLSEAETQYF	TGTGCCAGCAGTTTATCCGAGGCTGAGACCCAGTACTTC
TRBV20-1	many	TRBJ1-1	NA	CSARNVGMNTEAFF	TGCAGTGCTAGAAACGTTGGTATGAACACTGAAGCTTTCTTT
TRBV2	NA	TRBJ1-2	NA	CASIPPGVYGYTF	TGTGCCAGCATCCCTCCAGGAGTCTATGGCTACACCTTC
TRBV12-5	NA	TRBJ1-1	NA	CASGLVQGTEAFF	TGTGCTAGTGGTTTGGTACAGGGAACTGAAGCTTTCTTT
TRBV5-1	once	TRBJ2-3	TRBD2	CASTTSVATDTQYF	TGCGCCAGCACCACTAGCGTCGCCACAGATACGCAGTATTTT
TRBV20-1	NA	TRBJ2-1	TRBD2	CSASTTSDVNNEQFF	TGCAGTGCTAGTACGACTAGCGACGTTAACAATGAGCAGTTCTTC
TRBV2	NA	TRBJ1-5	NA	CASSEIRRGNQPQHF	TGTGCCAGCAGTGAAATAAGGAGGGGCAATCAGCCCCAGCATTTT
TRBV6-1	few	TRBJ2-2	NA	CASRRRRTNTGELFF	TGTGCCAGCCGCCGACGGAGGACGAACACCGGGGAGCTGTTTTTT
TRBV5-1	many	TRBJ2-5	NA	CASSLEALQETQYF	TGCGCCAGCAGCTTAGAGGCTCTGCAAGAGACCCAGTACTTC
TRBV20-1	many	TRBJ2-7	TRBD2	CSARSLRGAGGYEQYF	TGCAGTGCTAGAAGTCTAAGGGGAGCGGGGGGTTACGAGCAGTACTTC
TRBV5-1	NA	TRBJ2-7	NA	CASADDPGGGAPYEQYF	TGCGCCAGCGCCGATGACCCTGGAGGGGGGGCCCCCTACGAGCAGTACTTC
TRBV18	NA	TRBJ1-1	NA	CASSPLSEEGTEAFF	TGTGCCAGCTCACCTCTGAGTGAGGAAGGGACTGAAGCTTTCTTT
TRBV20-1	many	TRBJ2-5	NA	CSARDERPQYF	TGCAGTGCTAGAGATGAACGGCCCCAGTACTTC
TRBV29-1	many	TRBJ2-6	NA	CSVEDHLGVLSGANVLTF	TGCAGCGTTGAAGATCATCTGGGGGTCCTCTCTGGGGCCAACGTCCTGACTTTC
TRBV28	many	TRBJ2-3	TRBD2	CASSQLAGAGRDTQYF	TGTGCCAGCAGTCAACTAGCGGGAGCTGGTCGGGATACGCAGTATTTT
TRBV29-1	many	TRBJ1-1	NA	CSVGHRNTEAFF	TGCAGCGTGGGACACAGAAACACTGAAGCTTTCTTT
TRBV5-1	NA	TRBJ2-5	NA	CASSFSGTLKETQYF	TGCGCCAGCAGCTTCTCCGGGACTCTCAAAGAGACCCAGTACTTC
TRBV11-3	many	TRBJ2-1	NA	CASSLDRNNEQFF	TGTGCCAGCAGCTTAGATCGGAACAATGAGCAGTTCTTC
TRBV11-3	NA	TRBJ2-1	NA	CASSFLGGGTYNEQFF	TGTGCCAGCAGCTTCCTAGGCGGAGGAACCTACAATGAGCAGTTCTTC
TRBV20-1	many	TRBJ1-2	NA	CSYHSNYGYTF	TGCAGTTACCACTCTAACTATGGCTACACCTTC
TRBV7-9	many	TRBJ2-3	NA	CASSLDFGADTQYF	TGTGCCAGCAGCTTAGACTTCGGGGCAGATACGCAGTATTTT
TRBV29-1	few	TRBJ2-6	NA	CSAKAGANVLTF	TGCAGCGCGAAGGCCGGGGCCAACGTCCTGACTTTC
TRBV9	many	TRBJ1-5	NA	CASSPSGNSNQPQHF	TGTGCCAGCAGCCCCTCGGGGAATAGCAATCAGCCCCAGCATTTT
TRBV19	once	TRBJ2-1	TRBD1	CASSTRGQGSYNEQFF	TGTGCCAGTAGTACCCGAGGACAGGGTAGCTACAATGAGCAGTTCTTC
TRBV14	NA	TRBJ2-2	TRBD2	CASSLSPAYLAGPATGELFF	TGTGCCAGCAGCCTAAGCCCGGCATATTTAGCGGGCCCGGCCACCGGGGAGCTGTTTTTT
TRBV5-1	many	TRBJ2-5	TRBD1	CASSVPFRDRGRETQYF	TGCGCCAGCAGCGTCCCCTTCCGGGACAGGGGTAGGGAGACCCAGTACTTC
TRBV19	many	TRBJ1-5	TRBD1	CASRNRQGAGVQPQHF	TGTGCCAGTAGGAACAGACAGGGGGCCGGAGTTCAGCCCCAGCATTTT